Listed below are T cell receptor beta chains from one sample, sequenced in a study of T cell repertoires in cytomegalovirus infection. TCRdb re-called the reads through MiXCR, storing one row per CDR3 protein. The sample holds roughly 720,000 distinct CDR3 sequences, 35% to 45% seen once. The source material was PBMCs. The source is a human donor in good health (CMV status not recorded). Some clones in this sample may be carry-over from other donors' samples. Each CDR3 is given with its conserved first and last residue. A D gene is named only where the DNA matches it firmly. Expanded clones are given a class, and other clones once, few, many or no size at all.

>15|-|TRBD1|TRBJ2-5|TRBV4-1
CASSQEDRGQETQYF
TGCGCCAGCAGCCAAGAGGACAGGGGGCAAGAGACCCAGTACTTC
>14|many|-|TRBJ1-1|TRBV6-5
CASSYTNSATEAFF
TGTGCCAGCAGTTACACAAATTCCGCTACTGAAGCTTTCTTT
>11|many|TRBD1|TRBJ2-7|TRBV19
CASSTGVEQYF
TGTGCCAGTTCTACAGGGGTCGAGCAGTACTTC
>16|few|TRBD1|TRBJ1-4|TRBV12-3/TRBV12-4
CASSRVATGANEKLFF
TGTGCCAGCAGTAGGGTTGCGACAGGGGCTAATGAAAAACTGTTTTTT
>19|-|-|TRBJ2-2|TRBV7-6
CASSPGGTFLTSNTGELFF
TGTGCCAGCAGCCCGGGCGGGACCTTTCTTACCTCGAACACCGGGGAGCTGTTTTTT
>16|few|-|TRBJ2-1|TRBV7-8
CASSLVSGLGYNEQFF
TGTGCCAGCAGCTTAGTGAGTGGGCTAGGGTACAATGAGCAGTTCTTC
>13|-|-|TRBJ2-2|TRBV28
CASSRPNTGELFF
TGTGCCAGCAGCCGACCCAACACCGGGGAGCTGTTTTTT
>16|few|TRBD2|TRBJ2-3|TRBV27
CASSGKTSGGSDTQYF
TGTGCCAGCAGTGGGAAGACTAGCGGGGGTTCAGATACGCAGTATTTT
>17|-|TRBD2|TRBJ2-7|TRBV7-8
CASSLRPSGKSSYEQYF
TGTGCCAGCAGCTTAAGGCCTAGCGGGAAGAGCTCCTACGAGCAGTACTTC
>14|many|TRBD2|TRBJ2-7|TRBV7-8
CASSSYLSGGVIDF
TGTGCCAGCAGCTCATACCTATCCGGGGGGGTTATAGACTTC
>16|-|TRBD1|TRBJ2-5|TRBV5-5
CASSATGQSKEETQYF
TGTGCCAGCAGCGCGACGGGACAGTCCAAAGAAGAGACCCAGTACTTC
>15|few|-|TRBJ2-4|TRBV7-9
CASSPPDLAKNIQYF
TGTGCCAGCAGCCCGCCGGATCTAGCCAAAAACATTCAGTACTTC
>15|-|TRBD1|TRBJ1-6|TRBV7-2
CASSPQGAQESPLHF
TGTGCCAGCAGCCCCCAGGGGGCGCAGGAGTCACCCCTCCACTTT
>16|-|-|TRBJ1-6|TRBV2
CASSVKPGISHSPLHF
TGTGCCAGCTCAGTGAAGCCCGGGATTAGCCATTCACCCCTCCACTTT
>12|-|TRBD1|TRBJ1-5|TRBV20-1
CSARDRLQPQHF
TGCAGTGCGCGGGACAGGTTACAGCCCCAGCATTTT
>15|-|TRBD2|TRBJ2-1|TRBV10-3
CAISLAGVSYNEQFF
TGTGCCATCAGCCTAGCGGGAGTCTCCTACAATGAGCAGTTCTTC
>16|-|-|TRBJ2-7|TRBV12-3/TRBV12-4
CACSSVGTSGLDEQYF
TGTGCTTGCAGTTCGGTAGGGACATCCGGGCTGGACGAGCAGTACTTC
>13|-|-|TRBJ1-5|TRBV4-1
CASSQDRNLPQHF
TGCGCCAGCAGCCAAGATCGGAATCTGCCCCAGCATTTT
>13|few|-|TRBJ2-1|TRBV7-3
CASSSYTSIEQFF
TGTGCCAGCAGCTCGTACACTAGCATCGAGCAGTTCTTC
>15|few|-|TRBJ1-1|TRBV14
CASSQAGAGGTEAFF
TGTGCCAGCAGCCAAGCGGGGGCTGGGGGAACTGAAGCTTTCTTT
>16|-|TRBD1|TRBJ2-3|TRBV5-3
CASSPPTGGPTDTQYF
TGTGCCAGCAGCCCCCCAACAGGGGGCCCCACAGATACGCAGTATTTT
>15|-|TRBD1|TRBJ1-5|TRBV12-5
CASLDDRDVNQPQPF
TGTGCTAGTTTGGACGACAGGGACGTCAATCAGCCCCAGCCTTTT
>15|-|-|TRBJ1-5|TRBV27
CASSRLGAFNQPQHF
TGTGCCAGTAGTAGGCTGGGGGCATTCAATCAGCCCCAGCATTTT
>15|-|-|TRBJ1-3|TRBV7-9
CASSADGGPGNTIYF
TGTGCCAGCAGCGCCGACGGGGGACCGGGAAACACCATATATTTT
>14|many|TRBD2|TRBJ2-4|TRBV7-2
CASSPQRGMGIQYF
TGTGCCAGCAGCCCACAGCGGGGGATGGGCATTCAGTACTTC
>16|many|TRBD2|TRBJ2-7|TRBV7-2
CASSMTSGRASNEQYF
TGTGCCAGCAGCATGACTAGCGGGAGAGCTTCTAACGAGCAGTACTTC
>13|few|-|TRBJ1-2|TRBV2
CASSEWRRKGYTF
TGTGCCAGCAGTGAATGGCGGAGGAAAGGCTACACCTTC
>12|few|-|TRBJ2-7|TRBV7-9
CASSPTIYEQYF
TGTGCCAGCAGCCCCACAATCTACGAGCAGTACTTC
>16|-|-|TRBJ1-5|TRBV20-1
CSARDPPTGLGQPQHF
TGCAGTGCTAGAGATCCCCCGACCGGGTTGGGTCAGCCCCAGCATTTT
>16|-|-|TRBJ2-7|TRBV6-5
CASSYRHPPGAYEQYF
TGTGCCAGCAGTTACCGACACCCCCCGGGGGCATACGAGCAGTACTTC
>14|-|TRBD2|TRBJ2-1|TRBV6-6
CASSEGLPYNEQFF
TGTGCCAGCAGTGAGGGACTACCTTACAATGAGCAGTTCTTC
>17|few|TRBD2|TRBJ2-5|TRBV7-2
CASLTSGPVGGSQTQYF
TGTGCCAGCTTAACTAGCGGGCCCGTGGGGGGATCGCAGACCCAGTACTTC
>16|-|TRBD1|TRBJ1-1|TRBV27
CASSLLGQGTGTEAFF
TGTGCCAGCAGTTTATTGGGACAGGGGACGGGCACTGAAGCTTTCTTT
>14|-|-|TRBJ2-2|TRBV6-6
CASIQHLNTGELFF
TGTGCCAGCATTCAACACCTAAACACCGGGGAGCTGTTTTTT
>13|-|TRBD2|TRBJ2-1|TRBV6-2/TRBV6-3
CASSPLPTSGRDF
TGTGCCAGCAGCCCACTGCCGACTAGCGGGAGGGACTTC
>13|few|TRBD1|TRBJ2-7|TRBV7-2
CASSRGQVGEQYF
TGTGCCAGCAGCCGCGGACAGGTGGGAGAGCAGTACTTC
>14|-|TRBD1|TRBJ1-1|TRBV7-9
CASAGQGTLTEAFF
TGTGCCTCGGCGGGACAGGGGACACTCACTGAAGCTTTCTTT